This T cell receptor (beta chain) was captured by sequencing in a study of T cell responses to AZD1222 COVID-19 vaccine. Using immunoSEQ multiplex PCR, the repertoire was profiled, and TCRdb retains in-frame clones only, with some absent. The sample consists of roughly 99,000 clones, roughly 90% of them appearing once. This CDR3 comprises 11 residues. The V end lost 2 bases, the J end lost 4 bases, and 5 bases lay between the germline ends. Germline-derived CDR1 and CDR2 are GTSNPN and SVGIG (reference sequence). The sequence was obtained from an adult who received the AZD1222 COVID-19 vaccine. The material was peripheral blood, obtained 28 days after the second AZD1222 dose. This chain uses TRBV30 with TRBJ1-2; D gene uncertain. CDR3: CAWSLGYGYTF. CDR3 in DNA: TGTGCCTGGAGTCTGGGCTATGGCTACACCTTC.